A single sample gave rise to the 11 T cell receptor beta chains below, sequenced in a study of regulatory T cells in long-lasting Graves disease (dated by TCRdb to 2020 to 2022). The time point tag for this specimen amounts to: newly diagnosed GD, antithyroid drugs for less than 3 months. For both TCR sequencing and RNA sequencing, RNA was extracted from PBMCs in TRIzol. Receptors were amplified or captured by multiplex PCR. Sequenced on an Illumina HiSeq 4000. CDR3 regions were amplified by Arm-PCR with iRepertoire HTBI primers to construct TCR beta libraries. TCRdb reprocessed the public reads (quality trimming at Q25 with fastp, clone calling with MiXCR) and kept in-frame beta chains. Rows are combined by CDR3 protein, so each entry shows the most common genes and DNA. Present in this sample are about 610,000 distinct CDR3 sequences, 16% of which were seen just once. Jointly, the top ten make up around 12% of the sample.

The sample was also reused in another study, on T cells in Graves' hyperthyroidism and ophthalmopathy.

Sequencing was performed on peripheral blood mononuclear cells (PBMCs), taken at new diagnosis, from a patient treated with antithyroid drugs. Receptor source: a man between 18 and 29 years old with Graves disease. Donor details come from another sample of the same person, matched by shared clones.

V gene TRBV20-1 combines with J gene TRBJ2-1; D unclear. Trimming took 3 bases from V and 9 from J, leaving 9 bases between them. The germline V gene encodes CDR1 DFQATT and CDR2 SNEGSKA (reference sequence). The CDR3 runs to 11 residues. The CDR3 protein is CSASGALEQFF. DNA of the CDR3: TGCAGTGCTAGTGGAGCCCTTGAGCAGTTCTTC.

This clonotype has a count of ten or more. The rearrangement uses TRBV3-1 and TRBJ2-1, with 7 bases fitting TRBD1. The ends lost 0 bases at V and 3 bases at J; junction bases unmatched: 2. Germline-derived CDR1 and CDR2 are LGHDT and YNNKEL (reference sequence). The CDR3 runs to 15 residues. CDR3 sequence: CASSQEDRSYNEQFF. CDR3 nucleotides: TGTGCCAGCAGCCAAGAGGACAGGAGCTACAATGAGCAGTTCTTC.

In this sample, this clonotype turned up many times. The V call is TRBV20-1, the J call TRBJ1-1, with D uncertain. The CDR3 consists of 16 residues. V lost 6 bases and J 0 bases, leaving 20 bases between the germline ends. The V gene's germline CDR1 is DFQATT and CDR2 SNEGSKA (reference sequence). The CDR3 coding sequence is TGCAGTGCCAAGCCAGGTTCCGGCCTAATGAACACTGAAGCTTTCTTT. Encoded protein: CSAKPGSGLMNTEAFF.

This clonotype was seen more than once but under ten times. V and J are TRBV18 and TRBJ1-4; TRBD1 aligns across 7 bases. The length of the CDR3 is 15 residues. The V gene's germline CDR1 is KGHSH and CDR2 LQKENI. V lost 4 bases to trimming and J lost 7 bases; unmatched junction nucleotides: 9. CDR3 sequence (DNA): TGTGCCAGCTCACGTGGACAGGACCCAAGTGAAAAACTGTTTTTT. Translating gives CASSRGQDPSEKLFF.

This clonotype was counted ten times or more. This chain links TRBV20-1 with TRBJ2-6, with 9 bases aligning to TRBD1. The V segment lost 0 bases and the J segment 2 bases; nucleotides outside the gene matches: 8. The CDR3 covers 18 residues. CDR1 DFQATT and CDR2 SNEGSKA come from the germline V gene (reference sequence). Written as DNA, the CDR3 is TGCAGTGCTAGAGATGGACAGGGGCGTTCTGCTGGGGCCAACGTCCTGACTTTC. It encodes CSARDGQGRSAGANVLTF.

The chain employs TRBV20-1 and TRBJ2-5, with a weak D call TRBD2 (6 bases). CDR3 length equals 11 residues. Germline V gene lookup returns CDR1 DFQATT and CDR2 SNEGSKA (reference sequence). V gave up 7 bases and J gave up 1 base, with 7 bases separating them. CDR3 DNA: TGCAGTGGTAGCGGCCAAGAGACCCAGTACTTC. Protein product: CSGSGQETQYF.

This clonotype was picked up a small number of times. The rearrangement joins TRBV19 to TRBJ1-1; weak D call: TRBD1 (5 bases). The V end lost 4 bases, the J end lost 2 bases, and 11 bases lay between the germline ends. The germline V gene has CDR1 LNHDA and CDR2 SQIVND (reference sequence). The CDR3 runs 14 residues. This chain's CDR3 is CASSKGTVNTEAFF. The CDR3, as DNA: TGTGCCAGTAGTAAAGGGACTGTTAACACTGAAGCTTTCTTT.

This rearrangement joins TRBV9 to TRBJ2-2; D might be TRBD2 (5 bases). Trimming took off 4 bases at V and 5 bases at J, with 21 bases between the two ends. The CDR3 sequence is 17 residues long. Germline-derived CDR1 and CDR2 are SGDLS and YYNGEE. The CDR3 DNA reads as TGTGCCAGCAGCTCCCCGAGATCCCGTCCGGGGACCGGGGAGCTGTTTTTT. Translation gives CASSSPRSRPGTGELFF.

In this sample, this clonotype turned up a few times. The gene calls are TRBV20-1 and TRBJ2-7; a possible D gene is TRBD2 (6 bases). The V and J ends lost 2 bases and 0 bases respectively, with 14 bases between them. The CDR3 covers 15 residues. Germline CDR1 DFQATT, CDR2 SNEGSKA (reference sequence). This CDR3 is CSARSRTISSYEQYF. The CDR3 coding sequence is TGCAGTGCTAGATCTCGGACTATCAGCTCCTACGAGCAGTACTTC.

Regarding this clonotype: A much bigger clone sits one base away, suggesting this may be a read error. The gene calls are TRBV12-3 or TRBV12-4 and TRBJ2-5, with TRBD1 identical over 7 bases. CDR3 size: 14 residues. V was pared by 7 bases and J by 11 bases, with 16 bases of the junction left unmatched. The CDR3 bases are TGTGCCAGCACCCCGACAGGGCCGCGGCAGGAGCAGTACTTC. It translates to CASTPTGPRQEQYF.

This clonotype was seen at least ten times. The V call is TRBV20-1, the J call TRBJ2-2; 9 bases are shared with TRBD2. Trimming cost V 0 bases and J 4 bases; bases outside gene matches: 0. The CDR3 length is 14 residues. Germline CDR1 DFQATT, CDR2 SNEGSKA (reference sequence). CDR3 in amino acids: CSAREAGGTGELFF. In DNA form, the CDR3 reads TGCAGTGCTAGAGAAGCGGGGGGCACCGGGGAGCTGTTTTTT.